In this sample, the clone carrying this TCR beta chain turned up a few times. The antigen is not known. The repertoire was sequenced with immunoSEQ multiplex PCR; TCRdb's copy has only in-frame clones and lacks some. The table has around 22,000 clones, approximately 80% seen once. V lost 2 bases and J lost 6, with 10 bases in between. CDR1 and CDR2 (germline): MGHRA, YSYEKL. This CDR3 comprises 13 residues. This entry comes from a study of T cells in narcolepsy. Study-wide context: Healthy controls were enrolled alongside patients with narcolepsy type 1 or type 2.

Study-wide points: Same-patient CSF and blood CD4+ T cell clonotypes included HCRT-specific and TRIB2-specific autoreactive ones. Reportedly, autoreactive clonotypes were serially detected in patients' blood but not controls'. Some memory CD4+ repertoires had no autoreactive clone sequences.

The V and J genes are TRBV4-1 and TRBJ1-1; D call uncertain. The clonotype originates from a human donor in good health. What was sequenced was memory (CD45RA-) CD4+ T cells from blood. The DNA for the CDR3 is TGCGCCAGCAGCCAAAGCGGAGGGCCTGAAGCTTTCTTT. As protein: CASSQSGGPEAFF.